Following are 3 T cell receptor beta chains from one sample sequenced in a study of blood T cells in healthy people across ages. A second PCR of about 6 to 12 cycles used a sample-barcoded 5' primer and a J-beta primer mix. TCRdb re-called the 5' RACE reads with MiXCR, one entry per CDR3 protein. Of about a million distinct CDR3 sequences listed, around two fifths are singletons. The material sequenced was blood. The receptors originated from a man aged 18 to 29 in good health.

This clonotype was seen a few times. V gene TRBV9 combines with J gene TRBJ2-3; 9 bases are a match to TRBD2. There are 16 residues in the CDR3. The V segment lost 0 bases and the J segment 5 bases; nucleotides outside the gene matches: 7. Looked up from germline, CDR1 is SGDLS and CDR2 is YYNGEE. The CDR3 protein is CASSVVSGGLRDTQYF. CDR3 sequence (DNA): TGTGCCAGCAGCGTAGTTAGCGGGGGTCTACGAGATACGCAGTATTTT.

The V and J genes are TRBV6-5 and TRBJ1-1; D is unclear. The CDR3 consists of 12 residues. The germline V gene has CDR1 MNHEY and CDR2 SVGAGI. Trimming cost V 5 bases and J 11 bases, with 15 bases left between them. The CDR3 region is CASSNPEVGAFF. The CDR3 nucleotides are TGTGCCAGCAGTAACCCGGAGGTTGGGGCTTTCTTT.

Only a few counts were recorded for this clonotype. The chain has TRBV18 and TRBJ2-7, with 7 bases lining up with TRBD1. The assigned J gene may be wrong: the sequence end matches TRBJ2-5 better. The CDR3 has 16 residues. Looked up from germline, CDR1 is KGHSH and CDR2 is LQKENI. CDR3 bases: TGTGCCAGCTCACCAAAGACAGGGTTCGGAAAGGAGACCCAGTACTTC. It codes for CASSPKTGFGKETQYF.